A selection of T cell receptor beta chains follows, all from one sample in a study of spatial heterogeneity in lung cancer. TCRdb fed the 5' RACE reads into MiXCR, producing one record per CDR3 protein. This table holds more than 20,000 distinct CDR3 sequences, about 13% found once. The input for sequencing was PBMCs, taken at surgery. The receptors stem from a female donor with early-stage non-small cell lung cancer. Each CDR3 is given with its conserved first and last residue. Each record gives: D gene, J gene, clone size, V gene, CDR3 protein, CDR3 DNA. D genes are given only for firm matches. The size entry is marked missing in some rows and otherwise reads once, few, many or a size class.

TRBD1 TRBJ2-1 - TRBV4-3 CASSQDVTGGAYNEQFF TGCGCCAGCAGCCAAGATGTAACAGGGGGCGCTTACAATGAGCAGTTCTTC
TRBD1 TRBJ1-1 many TRBV29-1 CSVERDRVSGMAFF TGCAGCGTTGAAAGGGACAGGGTATCGGGGATGGCTTTCTTT
TRBD1 TRBJ2-3 many TRBV28 CASRSTGGLRNTQYF TGTGCCAGCAGGTCGACAGGGGGCTTGAGAAATACGCAGTATTTT
TRBD2 TRBJ2-5 many TRBV3-1 CASSPGLAGQETQYF TGTGCCAGCAGTCCGGGACTAGCGGGACAAGAGACCCAGTACTTC
TRBD2 TRBJ2-7 few TRBV6-6 CASSPTGGRAYEQYF TGTGCCAGCAGTCCTACTGGCGGGAGGGCCTACGAGCAGTACTTC
- TRBJ2-7 many TRBV4-2 CASSQESGGFYEQYF TGTGCCAGCAGCCAAGAGTCGGGGGGCTTCTACGAGCAGTACTTC
- TRBJ2-1 many TRBV4-2 CASSQDRTSYNEQFF TGTGCCAGCAGCCAAGATCGGACCTCTTACAATGAGCAGTTCTTC
TRBD1 TRBJ1-6 many TRBV7-3 CASSLTPTGLGSPLHF TGTGCCAGCAGCTTAACCCCGACAGGGCTGGGGTCACCCCTCCACTTT
- TRBJ2-7 many TRBV12-3/TRBV12-4 CASSSLRHDYEQYF TGTGCCAGCAGTTCCCTCAGACACGACTACGAGCAGTACTTC
TRBD2 TRBJ2-5 few TRBV6-1 CASRTGGQETQYF TGTGCCAGCAGGACGGGGGGGCAAGAGACCCAGTACTTC
- TRBJ1-1 few TRBV7-2 CASSLRQMNTEAFF TGTGCCAGCAGCCTTCGACAGATGAACACTGAAGCTTTCTTT
- TRBJ2-5 many TRBV7-9 CASSYGSGLLRRETQYF TGTGCCAGCAGCTATGGATCGGGCCTCTTGAGACGTGAGACCCAGTACTTC
TRBD2 TRBJ2-4 many TRBV4-3 CASSQDGLAVTGAKNIQYF TGCGCCAGCAGCCAAGATGGCCTAGCGGTTACTGGGGCCAAAAACATTCAGTACTTC
- TRBJ2-1 many TRBV6-5 CASSYLLAGNEQFF TGTGCCAGCAGTTATCTCCTAGCAGGGAATGAGCAGTTCTTC
TRBD1 TRBJ1-6 many TRBV4-3 CASSQDLPGQENLFGNSPLHF TGCGCCAGCAGCCAAGATTTACCGGGACAGGAGAACCTATTTGGTAATTCACCCCTCCACTTT
TRBD1 TRBJ2-3 medium-sized TRBV5-6 CASSFAGTDLTDTQYF TGTGCCAGCAGCTTCGCCGGGACAGACCTCACAGATACGCAGTATTTT